This TCR beta chain was documented in a study of blood T cells in healthy people across ages. Regarding the study as a whole: Measured against age, TCR beta diversity per million T cells decreased in a roughly linear manner. Higher diversity and more naive CD4+ cells were features of long-lived donors, compared to aged donors.

Trimming took off 3 bases at V and 2 bases at J, with 10 bases between the two ends. Germline loops: CDR1 SNHLY, CDR2 FYNNEI. This CDR3 is built from 14 residues. Russia was home to the donors, healthy Caucasian individuals aged roughly 6 to 90. As concerns this clonotype: Its antigen is currently unknown.

Next came a second PCR, run for about 6 to 11 cycles, which used a sample-barcoded 5' primer along with a J-beta primer mix. A template-switch adaptor that had 12 random nucleotides put a tag on each cDNA molecule. TCRdb re-analysed the 5' RACE reads in MiXCR, keeping a single row per CDR3 protein. The repertoire holds about 670,000 distinct CDR3 sequences, with 40% to 65% as singletons. Sequenced: blood. The clonotype originates from a woman at least 80 years old in good health. This chain uses TRBV2 with TRBJ1-1; D perhaps matches TRBD1 (6 bases). This CDR3 is CASSEPDSNTEAFF. For the CDR3, the DNA is TGTGCCAGCAGTGAGCCGGACAGCAACACTGAAGCTTTCTTT.